Listed here are 3 T cell receptor beta chains from one sample, sequenced in a study of shared clonotypes between healthy human individuals. The method was immunoSEQ multiplex PCR; TCRdb's version includes in-frame clones alone and lacks a portion of them. The sample shows about 510,000 clones, almost 97% of them seen only once. The sequencing sample was made of naive CD4+ T cells sorted from blood. Subset described: CD45RA+ positively selected. The origin of the receptors is a woman aged 30 to 39 in good health.

This chain joins TRBV7-9 and TRBJ2-1; perhaps TRBD1 as D (6 bases). CDR1 SEHNR and CDR2 FQNEAQ come from the germline V gene (reference sequence). The CDR3 is 14 residues long. V lost 5 bases, J lost 3 bases, and 11 bases lay in between. In DNA, the CDR3 is TGTGCCAGCAGCATCAGGGGCAACTACAATGAGCAGTTCTTC. This encodes CASSIRGNYNEQFF.

V gene TRBV5-1 combines with J gene TRBJ2-1; 9 positions match TRBD2. V shed 5 bases and J 2 bases; nucleotides not matched to a gene: 5. Germline lookup yields CDR1 SGHRS and CDR2 YFSETQ. This CDR3 has 15 amino acids. The CDR3 coding sequence is TGCGCCAGCAGAGCCGCGGGAGGGCCCTACAATGAGCAGTTCTTC. This translates into CASRAAGGPYNEQFF.

V is TRBV4-1 and J is TRBJ2-5, with 7 bases identical to TRBD1. The J call is uncertain, as TRBJ2-7 better fits the DNA end. Germline assignment: CDR1 MGHRA and CDR2 YSYEKL. This CDR3 region has 17 residues. CDR3 amino acids: CASSQALIGDREYEQYF. The CDR3 DNA sequence: TGCGCCAGCAGCCAAGCCTTAATTGGAGACAGGGAGTACGAGCAGTACTTC.